This entry lists 7 T cell receptor beta chains sequenced from one sample in a study of shared clonotypes between healthy human individuals. Produced via immunoSEQ multiplex PCR; TCRdb's table is partial and in-frame only. The sample lists about 2.2 million clones; roughly 95% were seen once. Selected positively for CCR7 and CD45RO-negative, naive CD8 cells excluded terminally differentiated effector memory CD45RA+ cells. Material for sequencing was naive CD8+ T cells from PBMCs. These TCRs come from a man between 18 and 29 years old in good health. Some clones in this sample may be carry-over from other donors' samples.

The chain carries TRBV28 and TRBJ2-2; D is unresolved. CDR3 size: 14 residues. Trimming shortened V by 6 bases and J by 2 bases, and 10 bases separated the two germline ends. Germline-derived CDR1 and CDR2 are MDHEN and SYDVKM. The chain's CDR3 is CASSRDTNTGELFF. The CDR3 DNA is TGTGCCAGCAGCCGAGACACCAACACCGGGGAGCTGTTTTTT.

The sample holds one count of this clone. At the DNA level, this CDR3 is encoded by other sequences in the same sample as well. V and J are TRBV9 and TRBJ2-2; 8 bases agree with TRBD2. The junction had 1 base not matched to a gene; V was cut back by 0 bases and J by 0 bases. Germline CDR1 reads SGDLS; CDR2 reads YYNGEE. The CDR3 is 16 residues long. The CDR3 sequence: CASSVDGRANTGELFF. The CDR3 DNA sequence: TGTGCCAGCAGCGTAGACGGGAGGGCGAACACCGGGGAGCTGTTTTTT.

The J gene is TRBJ2-1, the V gene TRBV7-9; TRBD1 is a possible D gene (5 bases). Deletions cut 5 bases from V and 8 bases from J, with 16 bases between. Germline-derived CDR1 and CDR2 are SEHNR and FQNEAQ (reference sequence). The CDR3 length is 14 residues. CDR3 coding DNA: TGTGCCAGCAGCCCCATACCGGTAGGGGATGAGCAGTTCTTC. It encodes CASSPIPVGDEQFF.

CDR3 amino acids: CASSPRTTNQPQHF. In nucleotides, the CDR3 is TGTGCCAGCAGTCCGAGGACTACCAATCAGCCCCAGCATTTT. The chain combines TRBV6-1 with TRBJ1-5, with no clear D. The CDR3 covers 14 residues. Trimming cost V 5 bases and J 3 bases, with 11 bases left between them. The germline V gene encodes CDR1 MNHNS and CDR2 SASEGT.

The chain joins TRBV7-8 to TRBJ2-3; TRBD1 agrees at 10 bases. The CDR3 covers 17 residues. CDR1 is SGHVS, CDR2 FQNEAQ, per germline. J gave up 5 bases and V 2 bases, and 10 bases lay outside the gene matches. DNA of the CDR3: TGTGCCAGCAGCTTAATCGAGGGACAGGGGTTAGTAGATACGCAGTATTTT. Its protein is CASSLIEGQGLVDTQYF.

The V gene is TRBV28, the J gene TRBJ2-2; the D gene is possibly TRBD2 (6 bases). This CDR3 comprises 16 residues. Deletions cut 4 bases from V and 2 bases from J, with 14 bases between. Per germline, CDR1 MDHEN and CDR2 SYDVKM. CDR3 protein: CASSSRGSRNTGELFF. In DNA, the CDR3 is TGTGCCAGCAGTTCCCGGGGGAGCCGCAACACCGGGGAGCTGTTTTTT.

The gene calls are TRBV23-1 and TRBJ1-2; D gene unclear. TRBV23-1 is an ORF; its function is uncertain. Trimming pared 0 bases from V and 7 bases from J, leaving 12 bases between. This CDR3 has 14 residues. The CDR3 sequence: CASSQSLGMRGYTF. For the CDR3, the DNA is TGCGCCAGCAGTCAATCGTTGGGTATGCGTGGCTACACCTTC.